The 28 T cell receptor beta chains listed next were all sequenced from one sample in a study of patients and donors after allogeneic stem cell transplantation. One entry per CDR3 protein, called by TCRdb with MiXCR from the RT-PCR reads. The sample lists a few hundred thousand distinct CDR3 sequences, roughly 15% seen once, with 11% in the top ten. Sequencing was done on a sample of blood, either unsorted or a sorted T cell fraction (not recorded which). Receptors originate from a human donor who was either an allogeneic HSCT recipient or a stem cell or donor lymphocyte infusion donor (not recorded which). It is not recorded whose cells these are; they may come from a transplant donor.

V usage is TRBV4-3 and J usage is TRBJ2-3; D might be TRBD2 (6 bases). Looked up from germline, CDR1 is LGHNA and CDR2 is YSLEER. The CDR3 length is 15 residues. V was trimmed by 1 base and J by 4 bases, leaving 12 bases between them. The CDR3 DNA reads TGCGCCAGCAGCCAAGGAGAACGGGGGTCAGATACGCAGTATTTT. Translated: CASSQGERGSDTQYF.

Ten or more counts support this clonotype. The V and J genes are TRBV4-3 and TRBJ1-2; D is uncertain. In germline, CDR1 is LGHNA, CDR2 YSLEER. V lost 0 bases and J 2 bases, leaving 25 bases between the germline ends. The CDR3 sequence is 20 residues long. In nucleotides, the CDR3 is TGCGCCAGCAGCCAAGATTCCGTCAGTGGCGGGTTGCCAAAAAACTATGGCTACACCTTC. Amino acid sequence: CASSQDSVSGGLPKNYGYTF.

The V gene is TRBV5-1, the J gene TRBJ1-1; 8 nucleotides match TRBD1. Germline V CDR1 and CDR2: SGHRS, YFSETQ. This CDR3 comprises 16 residues. The J segment lost 1 base and the V segment lost 2 bases, leaving 7 bases of the junction unmatched. In DNA, the CDR3 is TGCGCCAGCAGCTTCTTCGGCAGGGGGCAGAACACTGAAGCTTTCTTT. As protein: CASSFFGRGQNTEAFF.

At least ten counts were recorded for this clonotype. V is TRBV20-1 and J is TRBJ2-7; the match to TRBD1 covers 8 bases. Germline CDR1 is DFQATT and CDR2 is SNEGSKA (reference sequence). The trim removed 4 bases at V and 6 bases at J, leaving 17 bases unmatched. There are 16 residues in the CDR3. In DNA, the CDR3 is TGCAGTGCTATTTCCCCAAACCCAGGGGGCCGGGGCGAGCAGTACTTC. This gives the protein CSAISPNPGGRGEQYF.

This clonotype was observed many times. This chain joins TRBV7-8 and TRBJ2-2, with 12 bases aligning to TRBD2. The J segment lost 1 base and the V segment lost 5 bases, leaving 5 bases of the junction unmatched. The CDR3 covers 17 residues. Germline CDR1 is SGHVS and CDR2 is FQNEAQ. The CDR3 sequence: CASSPRTSGMNTGELFF. For the CDR3, the DNA is TGTGCCAGCAGCCCCCGGACTAGCGGGATGAACACCGGGGAGCTGTTTTTT.

A few counts support this clonotype. The CDR3, as DNA: TGTGCCACTTCGGGACAGACCAATGAGCAGTTCTTC. Its translation is CATSGQTNEQFF. The gene calls are TRBV6-1 and TRBJ2-1; 7 nucleotides align to TRBD1. The CDR3 spans 12 residues. CDR1 and CDR2 (germline): MNHNS, SASEGT. Trimming cost V 10 bases and J 6 bases; bases outside gene matches: 6.

The J gene is TRBJ2-1, the V gene TRBV2; 10 bases are a match to TRBD2. Germline assignment: CDR1 SNHLY and CDR2 FYNNEI. Germline trimming cut 1 base from V and 7 bases from J; bases unmatched to any gene: 7. The CDR3 runs to 16 residues. Here the CDR3 DNA reads TGTGCCAGCAGTGAAGTTAAGCGGGAGGGAAGGAATGAGCAGTTCTTC. Amino acid sequence: CASSEVKREGRNEQFF.

V is TRBV14 and J is TRBJ1-6, with D perhaps TRBD1 (6 bases). The ends were cut back, 1 base at V and 3 bases at J, with 13 bases in the middle. The CDR3 is 17 amino acids. Germline V CDR1 and CDR2: SGHDN, FVKESK. The CDR3 spells CASSQGGTGSYNSPLHF. CDR3 nucleotide sequence: TGTGCCAGCAGCCAAGGGGGAACAGGGAGCTATAATTCACCCCTCCACTTT.

This chain links TRBV12-3 or TRBV12-4 with TRBJ1-4; D is perhaps TRBD1 (6 bases). The CDR3 consists of 15 residues. Trimming took 6 bases from V and 5 from J, leaving 16 bases between them. The CDR3 loop reads CASRITGSENEKLFF. The CDR3 nucleotides read TGTGCCAGCAGAATAACAGGGTCCGAGAATGAAAAACTGTTTTTT.

This clonotype appeared a few times. The chain employs TRBV3-1 and TRBJ2-5; a weak D match, TRBD2 (5 bases). V lost 0 bases, J lost 4 bases, and 12 bases lay in between. This CDR3 spans 15 amino acids. The germline gives CDR1 LGHDT, CDR2 YNNKEL (reference sequence). The CDR3 DNA follows: TGTGCCAGCAGCCAAGAGCCCGGCGGAGGAGAGACCCAGTACTTC. Its protein is CASSQEPGGGETQYF.

This clonotype was observed a handful of times. The CDR3 DNA sequence: TGTGCCAGCAGCACGGGGCCTGATACGGGCTACACCTTC. Protein sequence: CASSTGPDTGYTF. This chain connects TRBV7-9 to TRBJ1-2, with D perhaps matching TRBD1 (5 bases). Germline V CDR1 and CDR2: SEHNR, FQNEAQ (reference sequence). The V gene lost 5 bases and the J gene lost 8 bases, with 15 bases spanning the gap. The length of the CDR3 is 13 residues. Based on the CDR3 plus reference TRBV7-9 and TRBJ1-2, the full variable domain is DTGVSQNPRHKITKRGQNVTFRCDPISEHNRLYWYRQTLGQGPEFLTYFQNEAQLEKSRLLSDRFSAERPKGSFSTLEIQRTEQGDSAMYLCASSTGPDTGYTFGSGTRLTVV.

The chain employs TRBV24-1 and TRBJ2-1; 7 bases align to TRBD2. CDR3 length: 19 amino acids. Germline V gives CDR1 KGHDR, CDR2 SFDVKD. Germline trimming cut 0 bases from V and 6 bases from J; bases unmatched to any gene: 16. The CDR3 region is CATSDLTASGEMGVNEQFF. CDR3 nucleotides: TGTGCCACCAGTGATTTGACGGCTAGCGGAGAGATGGGAGTCAATGAGCAGTTCTTC.

The chain couples TRBV5-5 to TRBJ1-1; D is undetermined. Between the trimmed V and J ends, which lost 4 bases and 1 base, there was a span of 8 bases. Germline V gives CDR1 SGHKS, CDR2 YYEKEE (reference sequence). CDR3 length equals 13 residues. The CDR3 DNA is TGTGCCAGCAGCCGTACACCGAACACTGAAGCTTTCTTT. The encoded protein is CASSRTPNTEAFF.

This clonotype showed up many times. This CDR3 is CASRDSELNQPQHF. CDR3 sequence (DNA): TGTGCTAGTCGGGACAGCGAACTGAATCAGCCCCAGCATTTT. J is TRBJ1-5 and V is TRBV6-2 or TRBV6-3, with 7 positions matching TRBD1. The V gene's germline CDR1 is MNHEY and CDR2 SVGEGT. The CDR3 is 14 amino acids.

The sample holds a few counts of this clonotype. The chain joins TRBV3-1 to TRBJ1-6, with unresolved D. Trimming left V 0 bases short and J 0 bases short, with 9 bases between. Per the germline V gene, CDR1 is LGHDT and CDR2 is YNNKEL (reference sequence). The CDR3 covers 17 residues. In DNA, the CDR3 is TGTGCCAGCAGCCAAGATGTTGTGCTCTCCTATAATTCACCCCTCCACTTT. It is translated as CASSQDVVLSYNSPLHF.

The table lists this clonotype with many counts. This rearrangement joins TRBV5-1 to TRBJ2-1; TRBD2 matches at 7 bases. Germline V lookup: CDR1 SGHRS, CDR2 YFSETQ. V shed 4 bases and J 9 bases; nucleotides not matched to a gene: 7. The CDR3 is 13 residues long. CDR3 nucleotides: TGCGCCAGCAGCGGGGGAGGGGTTAGTGAGCAGTTCTTC. The encoded protein is CASSGGGVSEQFF.

V usage is TRBV20-1 and J usage is TRBJ2-3; a possible D gene is TRBD2 (5 bases). The CDR3 runs 15 residues. Germline V gene lookup returns CDR1 DFQATT and CDR2 SNEGSKA (reference sequence). Trimming cost V 2 bases and J 1 base, with 13 bases left between them. The CDR3 DNA reads TGCAGTGCTAGATTTGGCGGGCCTCGCACAGATACGCAGTATTTT. It yields the protein CSARFGGPRTDTQYF.

The chain's CDR3 is CATRSDSQETQYF. The CDR3 coding sequence is TGTGCCACGCGATCGGACAGCCAAGAGACCCAGTACTTC. The gene calls are TRBV2 and TRBJ2-5; TRBD1 is a possible D gene (6 bases). V dropped 10 bases and J dropped 1 base, with 13 bases sitting between them. Per germline, CDR1 SNHLY and CDR2 FYNNEI. This CDR3 region has 13 residues.

This clonotype was recorded at least ten times. The chain employs TRBV10-3 and TRBJ2-1; the match to TRBD2 covers 11 bases. CDR3 length equals 17 residues. The germline V gene has CDR1 ENHRY and CDR2 SYGVKD. V trimming: 5 bases; J trimming: 4 bases; junction bases outside the gene matches: 10. DNA for the CDR3: TGTGCCATCAGTTATTCCGGGACTAGCGGAGTATACAATGAGCAGTTCTTC. This translates into CAISYSGTSGVYNEQFF.

This clonotype was found a few times. The V and J genes are TRBV7-8 and TRBJ2-5; 14 nucleotides agree with TRBD2. This CDR3 comprises 16 residues. Germline V gene data show CDR1 as SGHVS and CDR2 as FQNEAQ. Trimming at V came to 5 bases and at J to 5 bases, leaving 7 bases not matched to a gene. The CDR3 DNA sequence: TGTGCCAGCAGCACACGACTAGCGGGGGGGAGGGAGACCCAGTACTTC. Its translation: CASSTRLAGGRETQYF.

The chain uses TRBV18 and TRBJ1-3; the D is unclear. V was pared by 1 base and J by 4 bases, with 14 bases between. Germline loops: CDR1 KGHSH, CDR2 LQKENI. The CDR3 extends over 16 amino acids. DNA for the CDR3: TGTGCCAGCTCACCACAAATGGAGGGAACAGGAAACACCATATATTTT. Amino acid sequence: CASSPQMEGTGNTIYF.

The V call is TRBV15, the J call TRBJ2-2; 9 bases line up with TRBD1. Germline V gene sequence: CDR1 LNHNV, CDR2 YYDKDF (reference sequence). The length of the CDR3 is 15 residues. The junction had 8 bases not matched to a gene; V was cut back by 10 bases and J by 2 bases. As DNA, the CDR3 is TGTGCCATCAGGGACAGGGCCGGCAACACCGGGGAGCTGTTTTTT. It specifies CAIRDRAGNTGELFF.

The rearrangement uses TRBV12-3 or TRBV12-4 and TRBJ2-5; 12 nucleotides align to TRBD2. J lost 3 bases, V lost 5 bases, and 13 bases had no gene match. There are 18 residues in the CDR3. CDR3 region: CASSPPRRLAGVEETQYF. In DNA, the CDR3 is TGTGCCAGCAGTCCTCCCCGCAGACTAGCGGGAGTGGAAGAGACCCAGTACTTC.

This rearrangement joins TRBV2 to TRBJ1-1, with D possibly matching TRBD1 (5 bases). V shed 8 bases and J shed 3 bases, with 16 bases lying between them. The CDR3 totals 14 residues. The germline CDR1 and CDR2 sequences are SNHLY and FYNNEI. The chain's CDR3 is CASESPGTHTEAFF. In DNA, the CDR3 is TGTGCCAGCGAGTCCCCAGGGACCCACACTGAAGCTTTCTTT.

This chain uses TRBV19 with TRBJ1-5; 9 nucleotides align to TRBD1. Germline V CDR1 and CDR2: LNHDA, SQIVND (reference sequence). The CDR3 length is 15 residues. V lost 6 bases to trimming and J lost 1 base; unmatched junction nucleotides: 4. This CDR3 is CASRRTGESNQPQHF. The CDR3 coding sequence is TGTGCCAGTAGGCGGACAGGGGAGAGCAATCAGCCCCAGCATTTT.

This clonotype was counted at least ten times. The genes are TRBV9 and TRBJ1-6; TRBD1 aligns across 8 bases. Looked up from germline, CDR1 is SGDLS and CDR2 is YYNGEE. With V trimmed by 1 base and J by 9 bases, 6 bases remained unmatched. The CDR3 extends over 15 amino acids. The CDR3 reads CASSVSTGGISPLHF. Written as DNA, the CDR3 is TGTGCCAGCAGCGTAAGCACAGGGGGAATTTCACCCCTCCACTTT.

This clonotype was counted ten times or more. This chain joins TRBV29-1 and TRBJ1-2; TRBD1 matches at 7 bases. The CDR3 loop spans 13 amino acids. The germline gives CDR1 SQVTM, CDR2 ANQGSEA. J gave up 4 bases and V 3 bases, and 5 bases lay outside the gene matches. The CDR3 reads CSVDSGTVYGYTF. The CDR3 region has the DNA TGCAGCGTTGACTCCGGGACAGTCTATGGCTACACCTTC.

The table lists this clonotype with many counts. The chain combines TRBV15 with TRBJ2-1; D uncertain. Germline CDR1 reads LNHNV; CDR2 reads YYDKDF (reference sequence). The CDR3 extends over 16 amino acids. Deletions cut 0 bases from V and 2 bases from J, with 11 bases between. For the CDR3, the DNA is TGTGCCACCAGCAGAGATTCGTCCCGGACCTACAATGAGCAGTTCTTC. Residues: CATSRDSSRTYNEQFF.